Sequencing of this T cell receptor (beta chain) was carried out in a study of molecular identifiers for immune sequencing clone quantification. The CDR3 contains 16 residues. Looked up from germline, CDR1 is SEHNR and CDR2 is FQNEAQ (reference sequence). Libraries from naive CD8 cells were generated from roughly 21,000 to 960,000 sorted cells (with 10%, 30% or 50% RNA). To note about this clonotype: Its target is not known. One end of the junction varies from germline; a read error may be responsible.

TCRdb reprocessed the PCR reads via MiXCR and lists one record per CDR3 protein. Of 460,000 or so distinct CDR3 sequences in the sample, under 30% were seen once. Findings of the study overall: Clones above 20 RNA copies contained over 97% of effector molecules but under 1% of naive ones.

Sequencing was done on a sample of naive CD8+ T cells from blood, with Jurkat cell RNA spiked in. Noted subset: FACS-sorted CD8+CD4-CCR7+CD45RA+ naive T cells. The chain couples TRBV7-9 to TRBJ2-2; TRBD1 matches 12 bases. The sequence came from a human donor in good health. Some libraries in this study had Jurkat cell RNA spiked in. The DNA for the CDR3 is TGTGCCAGCAGAGACGGGACAGGGGGCGCTTCCGGGGAGCCGTTTTTT. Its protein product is CASRDGTGGASGEPFF. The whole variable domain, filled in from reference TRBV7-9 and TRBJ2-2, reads DTGVSQNPRHKITKRGQNVTFRCDPISEHNRLYWYRQTLGQGPEFLTYFQNEAQLEKSRLLSDRFSAERPKGSFSTLEIQRTEQGDSAMYLCASRDGTGGASGEPFFGEGSRLTVL.